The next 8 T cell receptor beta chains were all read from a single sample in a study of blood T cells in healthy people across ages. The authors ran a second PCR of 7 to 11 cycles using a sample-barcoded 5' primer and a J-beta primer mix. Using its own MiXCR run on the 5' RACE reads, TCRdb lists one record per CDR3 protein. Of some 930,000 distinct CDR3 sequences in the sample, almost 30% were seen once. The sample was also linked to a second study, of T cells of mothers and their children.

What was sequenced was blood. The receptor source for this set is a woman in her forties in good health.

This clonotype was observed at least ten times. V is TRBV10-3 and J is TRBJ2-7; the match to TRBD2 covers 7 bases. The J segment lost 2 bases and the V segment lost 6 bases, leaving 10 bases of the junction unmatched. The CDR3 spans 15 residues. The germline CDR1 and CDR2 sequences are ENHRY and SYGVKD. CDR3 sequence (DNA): TGTGCCATCAGGGAACCTGGGACTATTACCTACGAGCAGTACTTC. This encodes CAIREPGTITYEQYF.

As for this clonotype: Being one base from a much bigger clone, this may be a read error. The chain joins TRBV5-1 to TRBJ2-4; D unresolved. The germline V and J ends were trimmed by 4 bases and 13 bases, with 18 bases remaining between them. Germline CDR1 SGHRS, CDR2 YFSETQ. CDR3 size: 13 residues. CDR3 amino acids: CASSTDGYNEQYF. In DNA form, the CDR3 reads TGCGCCAGCAGCACGGACGGCTACAATGAGCAGTACTTC.

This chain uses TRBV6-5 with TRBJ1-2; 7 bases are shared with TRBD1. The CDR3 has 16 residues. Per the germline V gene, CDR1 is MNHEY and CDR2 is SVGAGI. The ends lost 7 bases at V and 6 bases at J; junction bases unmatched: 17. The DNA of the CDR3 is TGTGCCAGCATTCTATCCCTGGGACAGTCGGGGGATGGCTACACCTTC. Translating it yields CASILSLGQSGDGYTF.

This CDR3 is CASSLLGLAGGYRTDTQYF. The CDR3 DNA follows: TGTGCCAGCAGCTTACTGGGACTAGCGGGGGGGTATCGCACAGATACGCAGTATTTT. This sequence joins TRBV7-2 and TRBJ2-3, with 16 bases fitting TRBD2. The germline gives CDR1 SGHTA, CDR2 FQGNSA. The CDR3 contains 19 residues. Germline trimming cut 2 bases from V and 1 base from J; bases unmatched to any gene: 6.

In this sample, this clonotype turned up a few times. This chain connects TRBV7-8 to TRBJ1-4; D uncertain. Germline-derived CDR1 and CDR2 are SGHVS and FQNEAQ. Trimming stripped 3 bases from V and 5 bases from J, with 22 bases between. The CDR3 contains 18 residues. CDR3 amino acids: CASSLEVWSARSNEKLFF. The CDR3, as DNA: TGTGCCAGCAGCTTGGAGGTTTGGTCGGCCAGATCAAATGAAAAACTGTTTTTT.

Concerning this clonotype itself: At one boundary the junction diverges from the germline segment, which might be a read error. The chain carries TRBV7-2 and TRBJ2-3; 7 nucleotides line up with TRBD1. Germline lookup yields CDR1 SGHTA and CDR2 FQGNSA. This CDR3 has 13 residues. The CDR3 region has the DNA TGTGCCAGCAGCGTAAGAAGGGGGCATACACAGTATTTT. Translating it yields CASSVRRGHTQYF.

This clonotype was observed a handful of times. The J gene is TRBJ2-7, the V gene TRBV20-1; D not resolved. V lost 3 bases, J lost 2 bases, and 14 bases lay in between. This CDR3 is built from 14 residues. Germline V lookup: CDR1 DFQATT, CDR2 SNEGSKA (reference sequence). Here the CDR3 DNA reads TGCAGTGCTAGGGTCCTTGGGGTGGCCTACGAGCAGTACTTC. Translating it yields CSARVLGVAYEQYF.

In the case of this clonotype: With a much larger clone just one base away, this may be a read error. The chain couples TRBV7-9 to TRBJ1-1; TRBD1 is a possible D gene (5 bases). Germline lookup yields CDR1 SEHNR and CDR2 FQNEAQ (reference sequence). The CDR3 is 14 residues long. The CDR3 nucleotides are TGTGCCAGCAGCTTAACGCAGGGCAACACTGGAGCTTTCTTT. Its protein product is CASSLTQGNTGAFF. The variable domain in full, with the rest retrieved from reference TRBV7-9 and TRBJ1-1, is DTGVSQNPRHKITKRGQNVTFRCDPISEHNRLYWYRQTLGQGPEFLTYFQNEAQLEKSRLLSDRFSAERPKGSFSTLEIQRTEQGDSAMYLCASSLTQGNTGAFFGQGTRLTVV.